The 13 T cell receptor beta chains in this list originate from one sample, sequenced in a study of T-cell reconstitution after alpha-beta-depleted transplantation in children. Library preparation (for TCRbeta) was performed with unique molecular identifiers. TCRdb redid the calling of the PCR reads with MiXCR, one entry per CDR3 protein. The data show hundreds of thousands of distinct CDR3 sequences, with roughly 14% seen just once and roughly 4.3% held by the top ten. Material: PBMCs, obtained from the stem cell graft. The source is a human donor who donated a stem cell graft to a child with Fanconi anemia.

This chain joins TRBV11-2 and TRBJ1-2; unclear D gene. CDR1 is SGHAT, CDR2 FQNNGV, per germline. V was trimmed by 4 bases and J by 7 bases, leaving 10 bases between them. The CDR3 covers 12 residues. As DNA, the CDR3 is TGTGCCAGCAGCTCAGAGGGCAGTGGCTACACCTTC. It codes for CASSSEGSGYTF.

This chain joins TRBV7-2 and TRBJ1-5; D is ambiguous. CDR1 is SGHTA and CDR2 is FQGNSA in the germline V gene. This CDR3 contains 11 residues. V lost 4 bases and J 11 bases, leaving 9 bases between the germline ends. The CDR3, as DNA: TGTGCCAGCAGCTCAAATCAAGCCCAGCATTTT. Protein sequence: CASSSNQAQHF.

This clonotype was seen a few times. This rearrangement joins TRBV5-5 to TRBJ2-5; D not resolved. Germline V lookup: CDR1 SGHKS, CDR2 YYEKEE (reference sequence). Deletions cut 2 bases from V and 2 bases from J, with 16 bases between. This CDR3 region has 16 residues. Here the CDR3 reads CASSLGRGALQETQYF. CDR3 nucleotides: TGTGCCAGCAGCTTAGGACGAGGAGCCCTGCAAGAGACCCAGTACTTC.

The rearrangement uses TRBV10-3 and TRBJ2-5; TRBD1 agrees at 10 bases. V trimming: 6 bases; J trimming: 1 base; junction bases outside the gene matches: 2. In germline, CDR1 is ENHRY, CDR2 SYGVKD. The CDR3 totals 14 residues. The CDR3 sequence is CAIRGTGAQETQYF. The CDR3 coding sequence is TGTGCCATCAGGGGGACAGGGGCCCAAGAGACCCAGTACTTC.

This clonotype was seen a handful of times. This chain connects TRBV7-8 to TRBJ2-3, with no clear D. CDR1 is SGHVS, CDR2 FQNEAQ, per germline. V was pared by 1 base and J by 2 bases, with 25 bases between. The CDR3 length is 20 residues. The CDR3 region has the DNA TGTGCCAGCAGCTTAGACATGACGTCGGCCTTCCCACGACCCACAGATACGCAGTATTTT. The encoded protein is CASSLDMTSAFPRPTDTQYF.

This clonotype was seen a few times. The gene calls are TRBV27 and TRBJ2-1, with 8 bases matching TRBD2. V lost 2 bases and J lost 9; bases outside the gene matches: 9. The CDR3 runs 15 residues. CDR1 is MNHEY and CDR2 is SMNVEV in the germline V gene (reference sequence). CDR3 bases: TGTGCCAGCAGTTTAGGGCGGGGGGCGCGCGGTGAGCAGTTCTTC. It translates to CASSLGRGARGEQFF.

This clonotype came up a few times. The CDR3: CASSLELTGELFF. The CDR3 nucleotides are TGTGCCAGCAGCTTAGAATTGACCGGGGAGCTGTTTTTT. The chain recombines TRBV7-9 with TRBJ2-2; D is uncertain. The CDR3 covers 13 residues. Trimming shortened V by 1 base and J by 5 bases, and 5 bases separated the two germline ends. The V gene's germline CDR1 is SEHNR and CDR2 FQNEAQ (reference sequence).

This clonotype was picked up many times. The rearrangement joins TRBV7-2 to TRBJ2-2; D ambiguous. V was shortened by 2 bases and J by 3 bases, with 4 bases between the two germline ends. CDR1 is SGHTA, CDR2 FQGNSA, per germline. The length of the CDR3 is 13 residues. CDR3 residues: CASSLQYTGELFF. CDR3 sequence (DNA): TGTGCCAGCAGCTTACAGTACACCGGGGAGCTGTTTTTT.

In this sample, this clonotype turned up many times. The chain is built from TRBV3-1 and TRBJ2-1; no clear D. The CDR3 runs to 15 residues. Germline V CDR1 and CDR2: LGHDT, YNNKEL (reference sequence). Trimming left V 1 base short and J 4 bases short, with 11 bases between. The CDR3 loop is CASSQASLKYNEQFF. The CDR3 region has the DNA TGTGCCAGCAGCCAAGCGAGTTTGAAATACAATGAGCAGTTCTTC.

This chain uses TRBV12-3 or TRBV12-4 with TRBJ2-2; D perhaps matches TRBD1 (5 bases). The CDR3 extends over 16 amino acids. Trimming removed 6 bases at V and 0 bases at J, with 14 bases between. The CDR3 protein is CASSLTGITNTGELFF. As DNA, the CDR3 is TGTGCCAGCAGCCTTACAGGAATAACGAACACCGGGGAGCTGTTTTTT.

This clonotype came up a few times. The chain couples TRBV5-5 to TRBJ1-1, with a tentative D call TRBD1 (5 bases). The CDR3 loop spans 15 amino acids. V was pared by 3 bases and J by 6 bases, with 18 bases between. Germline V CDR1 and CDR2: SGHKS, YYEKEE (reference sequence). The CDR3 spells CASSSVGQNWSEAFF. The CDR3, as DNA: TGTGCCAGCAGCTCGGTTGGACAAAATTGGTCTGAAGCTTTCTTT.

This clonotype was detected many times. The chain has TRBV5-1 and TRBJ2-2, with no clear D. V lost 0 bases and J lost 3, with 9 bases in between. CDR3 length: 15 amino acids. Germline V gene data show CDR1 as SGHRS and CDR2 as YFSETQ. CDR3 nucleotides: TGCGCCAGCAGCTTGGGGCAGGAGTACACCGGGGAGCTGTTTTTT. This translates into CASSLGQEYTGELFF.

V gene TRBV5-1 combines with J gene TRBJ1-2; no definite D call. CDR1 and CDR2 from the germline V gene are SGHRS and YFSETQ. Trimming removed 1 base from V and 2 bases from J, with 21 bases in between. This CDR3 spans 18 amino acids. CDR3 bases: TGCGCCAGCAGCTTGAGTAGAAGCGAGGGAGGAGGCAACTATGGCTACACCTTC. Its translation is CASSLSRSEGGGNYGYTF. The full variable domain, in which reference TRBV5-1 and TRBJ1-2 provide the parts outside the CDR3, is KAGVTQTPRYLIKTRGQQVTLSCSPISGHRSVSWYQQTPGQGLQFLFEYFSETQRNKGNFPGRFSGRQFSNSRSEMNVSTLELGDSALYLCASSLSRSEGGGNYGYTFGSGTRLTVV.